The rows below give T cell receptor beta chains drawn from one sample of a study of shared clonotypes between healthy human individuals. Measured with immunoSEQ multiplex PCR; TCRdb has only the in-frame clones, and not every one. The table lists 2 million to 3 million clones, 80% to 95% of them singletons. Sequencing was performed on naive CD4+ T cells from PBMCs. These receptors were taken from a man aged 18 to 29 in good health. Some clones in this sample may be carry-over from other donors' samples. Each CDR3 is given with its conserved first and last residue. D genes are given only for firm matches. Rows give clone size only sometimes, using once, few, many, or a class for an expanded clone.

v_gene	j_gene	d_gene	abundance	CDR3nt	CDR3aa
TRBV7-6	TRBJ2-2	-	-	TGTGCCAGCAGCTCATACTCTAGCGACCCCGGGGAGCTGTTTTTT	CASSSYSSDPGELFF
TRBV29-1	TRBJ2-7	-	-	TGCAGCGTGGGACTTCGGTACGAGCAGTACTTC	CSVGLRYEQYF
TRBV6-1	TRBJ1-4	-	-	TGTGCCAGCCATCCGACTGGAGAGTGGGAAAAACTGTTTTTT	CASHPTGEWEKLFF
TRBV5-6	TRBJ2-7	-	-	TGTGCCAGCAGCTACCGCAACAGGTTCATCTCCTACGAGCAGTACTTC	CASSYRNRFISYEQYF
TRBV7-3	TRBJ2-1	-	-	TGTGCCAGCAGCCTAGGTTCACGGGACTCCTACAATGAGCAGTTCTTC	CASSLGSRDSYNEQFF
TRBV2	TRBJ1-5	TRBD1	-	TGTGCCAGCAGTGATGAAGGGGGCGGCAATCAGCCCCAGCATTTT	CASSDEGGGNQPQHF
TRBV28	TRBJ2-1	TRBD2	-	TGTGCCAGCAGCCCGTGGCGGGGGGAGCGGGGGTACAATGAGCAGTTCTTC	CASSPWRGERGYNEQFF
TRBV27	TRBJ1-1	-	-	TGTGCCAGCAGTTTCCTTAGCGGGAGAGGTGGCACTGAAGCTTTCTTT	CASSFLSGRGGTEAFF
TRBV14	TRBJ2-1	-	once	TGTGCCAGCAGCCGGAGGAGGGACCCTACTTACAATGAGCAGTTCTTC	CASSRRRDPTYNEQFF
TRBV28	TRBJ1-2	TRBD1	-	TGTGCCAGCAGCGGCGCCGGAGTGGACAGGGATCTCTATGGCTACACCTTC	CASSGAGVDRDLYGYTF
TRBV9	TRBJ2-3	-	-	TGTGCCAGCAGCAGTAGGTCTAGCACAGATACGCAGTATTTT	CASSSRSSTDTQYF
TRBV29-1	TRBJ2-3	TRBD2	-	TGCAGCGTCCCCGGGGGGGCGGCAGATACGCAGTATTTT	CSVPGGAADTQYF
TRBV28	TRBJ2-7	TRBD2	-	TGTGCCAGCAGAATGTTCCATAGCGGGAGGGCCGCCGAGCAGTACTTC	CASRMFHSGRAAEQYF
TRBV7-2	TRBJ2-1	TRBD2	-	TGTGCCAGCAGCTTGGGCTCGGGGGGGAATGAGCAGTTCTTC	CASSLGSGGNEQFF
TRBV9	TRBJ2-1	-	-	TGTGCCAGCAGCTTAAGATTGATAGAGACAGCAGGTTACAATGAGCAGTTCTTC	CASSLRLIETAGYNEQFF
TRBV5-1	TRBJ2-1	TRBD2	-	TGCGCCAGCTCCCGGGCGGGAGGGCCCGATGAGCAGTTCTTC	CASSRAGGPDEQFF
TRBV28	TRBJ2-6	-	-	TGTGCCAGCAGAGGACCGGCATACTCTGGGGCCAACGTCCTGACTTTC	CASRGPAYSGANVLTF
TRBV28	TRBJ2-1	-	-	TGTGCCAGCAGGGAACAGCACAATGAGCAGTTCTTC	CASREQHNEQFF
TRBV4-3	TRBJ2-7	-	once	TGCGCCAGCAGCCAAGACTCGATAAGGTCATCGGACGAGCAGTACTTC	CASSQDSIRSSDEQYF
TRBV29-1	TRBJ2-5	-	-	TGCAGCGGGGGGGGCGGAGCGCAAGAGACCCAGTACTTC	CSGGGGAQETQYF
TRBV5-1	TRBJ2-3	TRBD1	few	TGCGCCAGCAGCTTAGGACAGGGGCCAGATACGCAGTATTTT	CASSLGQGPDTQYF
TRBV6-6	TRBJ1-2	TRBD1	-	TGTGCCAGCAGGGACAGGGGGAAAAGTGGCTACACCTTC	CASRDRGKSGYTF
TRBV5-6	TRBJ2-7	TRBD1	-	TGTGCCAGCAGCTTTTTCACTGGACAGGGATGGTACGAGCAGTACTTC	CASSFFTGQGWYEQYF
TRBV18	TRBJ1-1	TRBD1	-	TGTGCCAGCTCACCGACAGGGGAGGACACTGAAGCTTTCTTT	CASSPTGEDTEAFF
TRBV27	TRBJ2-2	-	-	TGTGCCAGTAGTCGTGCCCCCGGGGAGCTGTTTTTT	CASSRAPGELFF
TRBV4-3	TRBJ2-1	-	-	TGCGCCAGCAGCGCCTACAATGAGCAGTTCTTC	CASSAYNEQFF
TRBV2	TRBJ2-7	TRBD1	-	TGTGCCAGCACGGGTCAGGGGGCGCAATACGAGCAGTACTTC	CASTGQGAQYEQYF
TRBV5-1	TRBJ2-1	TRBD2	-	TGCGCCAGCAGCTTGGAAGGCGGGAGGGGGAATGAGCAGTTCTTC	CASSLEGGRGNEQFF
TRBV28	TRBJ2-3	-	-	TGTGCCAGCAGTTTACCCCACCTGGGGGTTGCGCAGTATTTT	CASSLPHLGVAQYF
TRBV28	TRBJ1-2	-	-	TGTGCCAGCAGTTTATATCGCTCGGGCTATGGCTACACCTTC	CASSLYRSGYGYTF
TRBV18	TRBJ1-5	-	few	TGTGCCAGCTCCGAAGGGAGGAACAATCAGCCCCAGCATTTT	CASSEGRNNQPQHF
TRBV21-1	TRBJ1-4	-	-	TGTGCCAGCAGCAAAGATGTTATAGGGGTGGGGGAAAAACTGTTTTTT	CASSKDVIGVGEKLFF
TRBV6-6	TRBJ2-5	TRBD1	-	TGTGCCAGCAGTCCCGGGACAGTAGTACAAGAGACCCAGTACTTC	CASSPGTVVQETQYF
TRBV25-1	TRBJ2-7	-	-	TGTGCCAGCAGTGGGGACTTAACCTACGAGCAGTACTTC	CASSGDLTYEQYF
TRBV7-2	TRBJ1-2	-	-	TGTGCCAGCAGCTCGCCTCCGGGATATGGCTACACCTTC	CASSSPPGYGYTF
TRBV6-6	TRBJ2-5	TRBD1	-	TGTGCCAGCAGTTACGGGGGCAGGGGGCGGCAAGAGACCCAGTACTTC	CASSYGGRGRQETQYF
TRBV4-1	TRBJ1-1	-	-	TGCGCCAGCAGCCAAGATTCGGAGCGGAACACTGAAGCTTTCTTT	CASSQDSERNTEAFF
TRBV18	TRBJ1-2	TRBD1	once	TGTGCCAGCTCACCATTCGACAGGGGGGCGGATGGCTACACCTTC	CASSPFDRGADGYTF
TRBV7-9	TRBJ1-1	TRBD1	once	TGTGCCAGCAGCCCCCCGGGACAGGGTTCCTTCGGAGCTTTCTTT	CASSPPGQGSFGAFF
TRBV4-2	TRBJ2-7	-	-	TGTGCCAGCAGCCCCTGGGGCACTACATCAGGTACCTACGAGCAGTACTTC	CASSPWGTTSGTYEQYF
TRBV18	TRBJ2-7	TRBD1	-	TGTGCCAGCTCAAGGGGACAGGGGGCCTACGAGCAGTACTTC	CASSRGQGAYEQYF
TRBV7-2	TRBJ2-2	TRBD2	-	TGTGCCAGCATCCACGACCCGGGAGGTGGGGCCGGGGAGCTGTTTTTT	CASIHDPGGGAGELFF
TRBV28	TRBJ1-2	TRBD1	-	TGTGCCAGCAGTCAACCAGGGACAGGGATCATCCATGGCTACACCTTC	CASSQPGTGIIHGYTF
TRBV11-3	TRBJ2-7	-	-	TGTGCCAGCAGCTTAGATCAGGAGAGGGTAGCCTACGAGCAGTACTTC	CASSLDQERVAYEQYF
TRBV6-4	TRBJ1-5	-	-	TGTGCCAGCAGTGAGAGTAACGGCGGGGGGCAGCCCCAGCATTTT	CASSESNGGGQPQHF
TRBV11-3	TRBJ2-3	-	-	TGTGCCAGCAGCTTAGGGACTAACACAGATACGCAGTATTTT	CASSLGTNTDTQYF
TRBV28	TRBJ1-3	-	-	TGTGCCAGCAGGGGGACGGGGACGTTAGTTGGAAACACCATATATTTT	CASRGTGTLVGNTIYF
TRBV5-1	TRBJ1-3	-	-	TGCGCCAGCAGCTTCATAGGGGGTTTAAATGGAAACACCATATATTTT	CASSFIGGLNGNTIYF
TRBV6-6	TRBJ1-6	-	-	TGTGCCAGCAGAGAATCTAATTCACCCCTCCACTTT	CASRESNSPLHF
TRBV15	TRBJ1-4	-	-	TGTGCCACCAGCAAATACCGGCAACGGGAAAAACTGTTTTTT	CATSKYRQREKLFF
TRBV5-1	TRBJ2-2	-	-	TGCGCCAGCAGCGCGGAAGCAAACACCGGGGAGCTGTTTTTT	CASSAEANTGELFF
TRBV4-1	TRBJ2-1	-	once	TGCGCCAGCAGCCAAGGCCGGGCAGTTAAAGTCTACAATGAGCAGTTCTTC	CASSQGRAVKVYNEQFF
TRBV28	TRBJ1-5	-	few	TGTGCCAGCAGTTCGGGACTGCAGCCCCAGCATTTT	CASSSGLQPQHF
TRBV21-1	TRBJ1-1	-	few	TGTGCCAGCAGCCTAGGGACCCAGAACACTGAAGCTTTCTTT	CASSLGTQNTEAFF
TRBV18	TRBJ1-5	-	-	TGTGCCAGCTCACCTGGACAGTCGGTGGGGGGCAATCAGCCCCAGCATTTT	CASSPGQSVGGNQPQHF
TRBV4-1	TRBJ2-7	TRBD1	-	TGCGCCAGCAGCCCTTTACCGGGACAGGGGGGAAACGAGCAGTACTTC	CASSPLPGQGGNEQYF
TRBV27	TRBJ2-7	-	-	TGTGCCAGCAGTTTTGGTTTAGCGTCAGGAGGCGGAACCTCCTACGAGCAGTACTTC	CASSFGLASGGGTSYEQYF
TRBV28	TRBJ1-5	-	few	TGTGCCAGCAGTTTATTACCGGGACCCCAGCATTTT	CASSLLPGPQHF
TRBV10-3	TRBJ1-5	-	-	TGTGCCATCAGTGAGAAAGGCGGATTGAATCAGCCCCAGCATTTT	CAISEKGGLNQPQHF